The source of this T cell receptor (beta chain) is a study of blood T cell repertoires in COVID-19. Trimming left V 0 bases short and J 0 bases short, with 9 bases between. The CDR3 covers 16 residues. Germline V gene lookup returns CDR1 SGHAT and CDR2 FQNNGV. Clones were read by immunoSEQ multiplex PCR, and TCRdb kept only the in-frame ones, dropping some. The data show some 180,000 clones, around 81% seen once. The V call is TRBV11-2, the J call TRBJ2-1; D gene unclear. What was sequenced was peripheral blood. The receptor was isolated from a woman aged 40 to 55 with COVID-19, enrolled during active disease. Written as DNA, the CDR3 is TGTGCCAGCAGCTTAGAACCACAGAGCTCCTACAATGAGCAGTTCTTC. Its protein is CASSLEPQSSYNEQFF.